The sequence of this T cell receptor (beta chain) was determined in a study of OX40 agonist ivuxolimab in advanced cancers. Study-wide context: Ivuxolimab is an agonistic anti-OX40 (CD134) antibody, and patients were treated with it. General study findings and limits: Relative to CD4+, CD8+ T cells held more expanded clones on average.

Data came from immunoSEQ multiplex PCR; TCRdb stores just in-frame clones and leaves some out. The sample lists fewer than 60,000 clones, approximately 80% occurring once. As regards this clone: Its antigen is not identified.

Trimming cost V 2 bases and J 0 bases, with 11 bases left between them. The CDR3 has 15 residues. Germline V gene lookup returns CDR1 SGHRS and CDR2 YFSETQ. This TCR came from an adult with an advanced solid tumor such as melanoma, head and neck, liver or kidney cancer. The genes are TRBV5-1 and TRBJ1-1; D is ambiguous. The sequencing used CD4+ or CD8+ T cells sorted from blood, collected in a trial of the OX40 agonist ivuxolimab. The CDR3 region is CASSFDGPMNTEAFF. The CDR3 DNA reads TGCGCCAGCAGCTTTGACGGACCCATGAACACTGAAGCTTTCTTT.